These 24 T cell receptor beta chains share one sample of origin, sequenced in a study of T cell changes during pregnancy in multiple sclerosis (dated 2019 in TCRdb). Libraries were built with the immunoSEQ multiplex PCR assay. In its TCRdb copy, this immuneACCESS table keeps in-frame sequences only and misses some clones. Where compared with another copy, unresolved V genes explain less than half of these, and the others have no known cause. Present in this sample are tens of thousands of clones, about 93% of which were seen just once. Less than 0.75% of the sample is in the top ten clones. Sequencing was performed on CD4+ T cells from peripheral blood mononuclear cells, taken in the third trimester of pregnancy. Source of these receptors: a female donor with multiple sclerosis, enrolled in a pregnancy study.

The rearrangement joins TRBV5-6 to TRBJ1-5, with 8 bases identical to TRBD1. The CDR3 is made up of 16 amino acids. Germline V gene sequence: CDR1 SGHDT, CDR2 YYEEEE. V gave up 1 base and J gave up 3 bases; unmatched junction bases: 6. Here the CDR3 reads CASSLRTGRYNQPQHF. The DNA for the CDR3 is TGTGCCAGCAGCTTGCGGACAGGGCGGTACAATCAGCCCCAGCATTTT. Combining the CDR3 with reference TRBV5-6 and TRBJ1-5 gives the whole variable domain DAGVTQSPTHLIKTRGQQVTLRCSPKSGHDTVSWYQQALGQGPQFIFQYYEEEERQRGNFPDRFSGHQFPNYSSELNVNALLLGDSALYLCASSLRTGRYNQPQHFGDGTRLSIL.

The chain is built from TRBV19 and TRBJ1-6; 8 bases fit TRBD1. V trimming: 10 bases; J trimming: 4 bases; junction bases outside the gene matches: 3. Germline V gives CDR1 LNHDA, CDR2 SQIVND (reference sequence). CDR3 length: 13 residues. The CDR3 sequence is CATRGPYNSPLHF. The CDR3 DNA sequence: TGTGCCACCAGGGGGCCTTATAATTCACCCCTCCACTTT.

The J gene is TRBJ2-7, the V gene TRBV5-1; 11 bases are shared with TRBD1. The V segment lost 0 bases and the J segment 2 bases; nucleotides outside the gene matches: 4. Germline CDR1 and CDR2: SGHRS and YFSETQ. This CDR3 has 16 amino acids. CDR3 amino acids: CASSLVAGQGAYEQYF. The DNA of the CDR3 is TGCGCCAGCAGCTTGGTGGCGGGACAGGGGGCCTACGAGCAGTACTTC.

This clone was seen only a few times. The rearrangement links TRBV19 to TRBJ1-6; D possibly corresponds to TRBD1 (6 bases). V lost 3 bases to trimming and J lost 10 bases, with 13 bases between them. Germline values: CDR1 LNHDA, CDR2 SQIVND (reference sequence). The CDR3 has 14 amino acids. The CDR3 here is CASSIQGKRSPLHF. The CDR3 DNA reads as TGTGCCAGTAGTATTCAGGGGAAGAGATCACCCCTCCACTTT.

The chain uses TRBV5-5 and TRBJ1-3, with a weak D call TRBD1 (5 bases). CDR1 is SGHKS, CDR2 YYEKEE, per germline (reference sequence). V was cut by 1 base and J by 8 bases, with 10 bases left in between. This CDR3 contains 13 residues. The CDR3 sequence: CASSLQGLDTIYF. In DNA, the CDR3 is TGTGCCAGCAGCTTGCAGGGTTTGGACACCATATATTTT.

This chain connects TRBV4-1 to TRBJ2-4; D possibly corresponds to TRBD2 (5 bases). The germline CDR1 and CDR2 sequences are MGHRA and YSYEKL. CDR3 length: 17 residues. Trimming cost V 1 base and J 1 base, with 14 bases left between them. The CDR3 loop is CASSQGITGWAKNIQYF. CDR3 nucleotides: TGCGCCAGCAGCCAAGGGATTACGGGGTGGGCCAAAAACATTCAGTACTTC.

The chain joins TRBV5-1 to TRBJ2-3, with D uncertain. Germline V gene data show CDR1 as SGHRS and CDR2 as YFSETQ. The length of the CDR3 is 14 residues. V gave up 0 bases and J gave up 0 bases, with 5 bases separating them. CDR3 amino acids: CASSLGQSTDTQYF. The CDR3 coding sequence is TGCGCCAGCAGCTTGGGGCAGAGCACAGATACGCAGTATTTT.

V usage is TRBV28 and J usage is TRBJ1-1; 8 nucleotides align to TRBD1. This CDR3 region has 14 residues. The V segment lost 6 bases and the J segment 0 bases; nucleotides outside the gene matches: 3. The germline gives CDR1 MDHEN, CDR2 SYDVKM. Here the CDR3 reads CASRNRGMNTEAFF. CDR3 coding DNA: TGTGCCAGCAGGAACAGGGGGATGAACACTGAAGCTTTCTTT.

J is TRBJ2-1 and V is TRBV4-2; a weak D match, TRBD2 (7 bases). Trimming cost V 4 bases and J 0 bases, with 16 bases left between them. The CDR3 consists of 17 residues. In germline, CDR1 is LGHNA, CDR2 YNFKEQ. For the CDR3, the DNA is TGTGCCAGCAGCCCCTTGGGGGGAGGGGGCTCCTACAATGAGCAGTTCTTC. Its protein product is CASSPLGGGGSYNEQFF.

The V and J genes are TRBV2 and TRBJ2-5; 7 bases align to TRBD1. The CDR3 runs 15 residues. Unmatched junction bases numbered 14, after V lost 6 bases and J lost 7 bases. Germline V CDR1 and CDR2: SNHLY, FYNNEI. CDR3 residues: CASRGDSPRFGTQYF. The CDR3 DNA follows: TGTGCCAGCAGGGGGGACAGCCCGAGATTTGGGACCCAGTACTTC.

In its sample, this clone was seen once. CDR3: CASSKLGGEETQYF. CDR3 bases: TGTGCCAGCAGCAAACTGGGGGGGGAAGAGACCCAGTACTTC. This rearrangement joins TRBV21-1 to TRBJ2-5; TRBD2 reflects the table's D call only, with no check against the DNA. TRBV21-1 constitutes a pseudogene. The CDR3 extends over 14 amino acids.

J is TRBJ1-2 and V is TRBV28; no clear D gene. Germline CDR1 and CDR2: MDHEN and SYDVKM. Trimming took 3 bases from V and 4 from J, leaving 9 bases between them. The CDR3 covers 13 residues. This chain's CDR3 is CASSLSRGYGYTF. DNA of the CDR3: TGTGCCAGCAGTTTGAGCAGAGGCTATGGCTACACCTTC.

V gene TRBV7-6 combines with J gene TRBJ1-2; D perhaps matches TRBD1 (5 bases). Trimming shortened V by 5 bases and J by 1 base, and 20 bases separated the two germline ends. The CDR3 covers 17 residues. The germline V gene encodes CDR1 SGHVS and CDR2 FNYEAQ. The CDR3 DNA reads as TGTGCCAGCAGCCTATCTCCGGGCCGGAGGGGTAACTATGGCTACACCTTC. Protein product: CASSLSPGRRGNYGYTF.

V is TRBV28 and J is TRBJ2-1; D gene unclear. The germline CDR1 and CDR2 sequences are MDHEN and SYDVKM. The V end lost 6 bases, the J end lost 7 bases, and 13 bases lay between the germline ends. This CDR3 spans 13 amino acids. This chain's CDR3 is CASRLLVTNEQFF. The CDR3 DNA follows: TGTGCCAGCAGACTCCTCGTTACTAATGAGCAGTTCTTC.

V usage is TRBV5-1 and J usage is TRBJ1-4; D not certain. Germline V gives CDR1 SGHRS, CDR2 YFSETQ. CDR3 length equals 15 residues. Trimming took 0 bases from V and 0 from J, leaving 6 bases between them. The CDR3 DNA reads TGCGCCAGCAGCTTGGGCGGGACAACTAATGAAAAACTGTTTTTT. This codes for CASSLGGTTNEKLFF.

This clone was found once. The chain has TRBV19 and TRBJ2-3; TRBD2 aligns across 8 bases. From germline, CDR1 is LNHDA and CDR2 SQIVND (reference sequence). Trimming cost V 8 bases and J 2 bases; bases outside gene matches: 21. This CDR3 spans 19 amino acids. CDR3 bases: TGTGCCAGTCAGATCAGCGGGATTAGCGGGGTTAGCACCACAGATACGCAGTATTTT. Residues: CASQISGISGVSTTDTQYF.

The chain has TRBV19 and TRBJ2-2, with D maybe TRBD1 (6 bases). The CDR3 is 14 residues long. The ends were cut back, 7 bases at V and 8 bases at J, with 17 bases in the middle. From germline, CDR1 is LNHDA and CDR2 SQIVND (reference sequence). The CDR3 coding sequence is TGTGCCAGTACCATTCCTCAGGGGCGGGGGGAGCTGTTTTTT. Residues: CASTIPQGRGELFF.

The rearrangement uses TRBV19 and TRBJ1-5, with 11 nucleotides matching TRBD1. J was trimmed by 6 bases and V by 3 bases; bases with no gene match: 7. The germline V gene has CDR1 LNHDA and CDR2 SQIVND (reference sequence). The CDR3 runs to 16 residues. The CDR3 sequence: CASSILAGQGAQPQHF. Written as DNA, the CDR3 is TGTGCCAGTAGTATTCTGGCCGGACAGGGGGCTCAGCCCCAGCATTTT. Full variable domain (rest looked up from reference TRBV19 and TRBJ1-5): DGGITQSPKYLFRKEGQNVTLSCEQNLNHDAMYWYRQDPGQGLRLIYYSQIVNDFQKGDIAEGYSVSREKKESFPLTVTSAQKNPTAFYLCASSILAGQGAQPQHFGDGTRLSIL.

The chain is built from TRBV2 and TRBJ2-3; a weak D match, TRBD1 (5 bases). CDR1 and CDR2 from the germline V gene are SNHLY and FYNNEI. V lost 4 bases and J 0 bases, leaving 8 bases between the germline ends. The CDR3 length is 14 residues. This CDR3 is CASSVGHSTDTQYF. The CDR3 DNA reads TGTGCCAGCAGTGTTGGACATAGCACAGATACGCAGTATTTT.

J is TRBJ1-4 and V is TRBV18; D is undetermined. Germline loops: CDR1 KGHSH, CDR2 LQKENI. This CDR3 spans 14 amino acids. The germline V and J ends were trimmed by 3 bases and 8 bases, with 13 bases remaining between them. CDR3 region: CASSPRVRTEKLFF. The CDR3, as DNA: TGTGCCAGCTCACCCCGGGTTCGCACCGAAAAACTGTTTTTT. Drawing the rest from reference TRBV18 and TRBJ1-4, the complete variable domain is NAGVMQNPRHLVRRRGQEARLRCSPMKGHSHVYWYRQLPEEGLKFMVYLQKENIIDESGMPKERFSAEFPKEGPSILRIQQVVRGDSAAYFCASSPRVRTEKLFFGSGTQLSVL.

The chain combines TRBV19 with TRBJ1-1, with D possibly matching TRBD1 (5 bases). The CDR3 is 14 amino acids. V gave up 6 bases and J gave up 6 bases, with 17 bases separating them. The germline CDR1 and CDR2 sequences are LNHDA and SQIVND (reference sequence). The CDR3 region has the DNA TGTGCCAGTAGGACCAGGGCATTAAGCGCTGAAGCTTTCTTT. Translated: CASRTRALSAEAFF.

This rearrangement joins TRBV11-2 to TRBJ2-1; D gene unclear. This CDR3 is 11 amino acids long. Germline-derived CDR1 and CDR2 are SGHAT and FQNNGV. Trimming left V 3 bases short and J 8 bases short, with 5 bases between. The CDR3 DNA sequence: TGTGCCAGCAGCTTCCGGGATGAGCAGTTCTTC. Translation: CASSFRDEQFF.

This sequence joins TRBV7-3 and TRBJ2-1; 9 bases map to TRBD2. The germline gives CDR1 SGHTA, CDR2 FQGTGA. V shed 5 bases, J shed 1 base, and the junction held 12 bases outside the gene matches. This CDR3 is 18 amino acids long. The DNA for the CDR3 is TGTGCCAGCAGCCCCCCGCGGGCTAGCGGGGATTCCTACAATGAGCAGTTCTTC. Protein: CASSPPRASGDSYNEQFF.

V is TRBV4-2 and J is TRBJ2-1; possibly TRBD1 for D (6 bases). Germline CDR1 LGHNA, CDR2 YNFKEQ. There are 15 residues in the CDR3. Trimming removed 0 bases from V and 3 bases from J, with 9 bases in between. For the CDR3, the DNA is TGTGCCAGCAGCCAAGATCAGGGGAGCTACAATGAGCAGTTCTTC. This encodes CASSQDQGSYNEQFF.